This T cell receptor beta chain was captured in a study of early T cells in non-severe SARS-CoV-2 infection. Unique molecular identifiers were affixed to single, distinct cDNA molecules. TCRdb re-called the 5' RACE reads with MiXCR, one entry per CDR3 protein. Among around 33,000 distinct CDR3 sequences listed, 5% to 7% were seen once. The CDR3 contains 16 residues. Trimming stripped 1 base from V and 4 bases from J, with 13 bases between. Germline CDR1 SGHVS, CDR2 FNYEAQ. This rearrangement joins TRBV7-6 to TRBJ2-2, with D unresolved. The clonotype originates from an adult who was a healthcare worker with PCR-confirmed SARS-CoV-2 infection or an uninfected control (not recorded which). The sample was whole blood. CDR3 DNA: TGTGCCAGCAGCTTAGGAGTGACGGAGAGCACCGGGGAGCTGTTTTTT. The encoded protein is CASSLGVTESTGELFF. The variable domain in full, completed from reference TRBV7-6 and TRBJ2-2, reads GAGVSQSPRYKVTKRGQDVALRCDPISGHVSLYWYRQALGQGPEFLTYFNYEAQQDKSGLPNDRFSAERPEGSISTLTIQRTEQRDSAMYRCASSLGVTESTGELFFGEGSRLTVL.